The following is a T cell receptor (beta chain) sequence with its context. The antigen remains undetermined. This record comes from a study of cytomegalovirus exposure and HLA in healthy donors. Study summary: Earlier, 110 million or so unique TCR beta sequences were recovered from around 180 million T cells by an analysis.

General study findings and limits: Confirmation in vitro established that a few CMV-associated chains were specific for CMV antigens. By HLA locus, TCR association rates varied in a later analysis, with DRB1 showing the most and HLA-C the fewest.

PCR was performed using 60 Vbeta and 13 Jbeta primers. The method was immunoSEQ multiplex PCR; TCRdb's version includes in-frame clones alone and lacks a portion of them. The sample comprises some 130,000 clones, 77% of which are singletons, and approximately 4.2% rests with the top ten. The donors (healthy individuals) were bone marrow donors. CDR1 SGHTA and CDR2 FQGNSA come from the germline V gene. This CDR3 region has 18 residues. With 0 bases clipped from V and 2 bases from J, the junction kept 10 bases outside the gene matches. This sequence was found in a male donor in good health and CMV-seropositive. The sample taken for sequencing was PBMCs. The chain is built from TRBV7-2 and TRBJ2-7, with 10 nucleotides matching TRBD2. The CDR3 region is CASSLAPPAAGGPYEQYF. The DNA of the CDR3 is TGTGCCAGCAGCTTAGCCCCCCCCGCAGCGGGAGGGCCCTACGAGCAGTACTTC.